These 32 T cell receptor beta chains were all obtained from the same sample, sequenced in a study of molecular identifiers for immune sequencing clone quantification (dated by TCRdb to the late 2010s). The library relied on PCR. Sequencer: NextSeq 500. Using fastp trimming at Q25 and MiXCR clonotype assembly, TCRdb reanalyzed the public sequencing data and kept in-frame beta chains. One record per CDR3 amino acid sequence lists the most common genes and DNA. This sample comprises about 510,000 distinct CDR3 sequences, 25% of them detected only once. The ten top clones hold around 0.8% of the sample. Sample: naive CD8+ T cells from blood, with Jurkat cell RNA spiked in. In the paper's terms, the cell subset or site label means: FACS-sorted CD8+CD4-CCR7+CD45RA+ naive T cells. These receptors were collected from a human donor in good health. Some libraries in this study had Jurkat cell RNA spiked in.

At least ten counts were recorded for this clonotype. The chain couples TRBV30 to TRBJ2-1; D unresolved. Per the germline V gene, CDR1 is GTSNPN and CDR2 is SVGIG (reference sequence). Trimming took off 3 bases at V and 7 bases at J, with 7 bases between the two ends. This CDR3 contains 11 residues. The CDR3 is CAWRALNEQFF. The DNA of the CDR3 is TGTGCCTGGAGAGCTTTAAATGAGCAGTTCTTC.

Many counts were recorded for this clonotype. This chain links TRBV14 with TRBJ2-7; D might be TRBD2 (6 bases). V was pared by 5 bases and J by 0 bases, with 11 bases between. Germline V gene sequence: CDR1 SGHDN, CDR2 FVKESK. This CDR3 has 14 amino acids. CDR3 region: CASSSGLLSYEQYF. DNA for the CDR3: TGTGCCAGCAGCTCGGGACTCCTCTCCTACGAGCAGTACTTC.

This clonotype was observed a few times. V and J are TRBV2 and TRBJ2-7; 15 positions agree with TRBD2. The trim removed 6 bases at V and 7 bases at J, leaving 10 bases unmatched. Germline CDR1 SNHLY, CDR2 FYNNEI. The CDR3 runs 16 residues. The CDR3 sequence is CASSYGLAGGPGEQYF. The CDR3 DNA reads as TGTGCCAGCAGCTATGGACTAGCGGGAGGGCCGGGGGAGCAGTACTTC.

Comments on this clonotype: The conserved phenylalanine or tryptophan is not found at the CDR3 terminus, so this likely reflects a read error. The chain combines TRBV7-8 with TRBJ2-1; perhaps TRBD2 as D (6 bases). Trimming cost V 5 bases and J 1 base, with 15 bases left between them. CDR3 length: 16 amino acids. Germline V CDR1 and CDR2: SGHVS, FQNEAQ. CDR3 bases: TGTGCCAGCAGCGCTGGGGAGGTAGGATCCTACAATGAGCAGTTCTAC. Its translation is CASSAGEVGSYNEQFY.

This clonotype occurred a few times. This chain joins TRBV6-5 and TRBJ2-7, with 7 bases fitting TRBD1. Germline CDR1 and CDR2: MNHEY and SVGAGI. The CDR3 runs to 15 residues. Germline trimming cut 2 bases from V and 3 bases from J; bases unmatched to any gene: 7. CDR3 sequence: CASSYEQGFYYEQYF. The CDR3, as DNA: TGTGCCAGCAGTTACGAACAGGGGTTCTACTACGAGCAGTACTTC.

This clonotype was observed at least ten times. This chain's CDR3 is CASSLGRVGELFF. The CDR3 nucleotides read TGTGCCAGCAGCTTAGGCCGGGTCGGGGAGCTGTTTTTT. The J gene is TRBJ2-2, the V gene TRBV13; D gene ambiguous. The V gene lost 0 bases and the J gene lost 7 bases, with 6 bases spanning the gap. CDR3 length equals 13 residues. CDR1 is PRHDT and CDR2 is FYEKMQ in the germline V gene (reference sequence).

This clonotype was recorded many times. This rearrangement joins TRBV9 to TRBJ1-1, with TRBD1 as a possible D gene (5 bases). Trimming removed 4 bases from V and 0 bases from J, with 16 bases in between. CDR1 SGDLS and CDR2 YYNGEE come from the germline V gene. This CDR3 is built from 16 residues. CDR3 DNA sequence: TGTGCCAGCAGCCTAGGGACGTACTCCATGAACACTGAAGCTTTCTTT. Protein sequence: CASSLGTYSMNTEAFF.

The chain recombines TRBV4-3 with TRBJ2-2; no reliable D call. V lost 1 base and J 2 bases, leaving 8 bases between the germline ends. Germline V gives CDR1 LGHNA, CDR2 YSLEER. The CDR3 has 15 residues. CDR3 in amino acids: CASSQVYGNTGELFF. In nucleotides, the CDR3 is TGCGCCAGCAGCCAAGTTTACGGTAACACCGGGGAGCTGTTTTTT.

A remark on this clonotype: With a much larger clone just one base away, this may be a read error. This chain uses TRBV2 with TRBJ2-3, with D uncertain. The CDR3 is 15 amino acids. The germline V gene encodes CDR1 SNHLY and CDR2 FYNNEI. Trimming removed 1 base at V and 5 bases at J, with 13 bases between. CDR3 in amino acids: CASSEVRTQVDTQYF. DNA of the CDR3: TGTGCCAGCAGTGAAGTTCGGACCCAGGTAGATACGCAGTATTTT.

This clonotype was seen once. A junction end diverges from the germline sequence, so it may reflect a read error. This sequence joins TRBV29-1 and TRBJ1-1; the D gene is possibly TRBD1 (6 bases). Germline values: CDR1 SQVTM, CDR2 ANQGSEA. The CDR3 is 14 residues long. CDR3 sequence reads: CSVAGDRGYTAAFF. The CDR3, as DNA: TGCAGCGTTGCAGGGGACCGGGGATATACTGCAGCTTTCTTT.

Note on this clonotype: A much larger clone is a single base away; this may be a read error. The rearrangement joins TRBV10-3 to TRBJ1-5, with D unresolved. In germline, CDR1 is ENHRY, CDR2 SYGVKD. CDR3 size: 12 residues. CDR3 nucleotides: TGTGCCATCAGTGAGTCCATCGGGCCCCAGCGTTTT. Protein sequence: CAISESIGPQRF.

This clonotype was seen only a few times. The chain combines TRBV27 with TRBJ2-2; a possible D gene is TRBD1 (5 bases). V lost 6 bases and J 1 base, leaving 15 bases between the germline ends. This CDR3 has 16 amino acids. CDR1 and CDR2 from the germline V gene are MNHEY and SMNVEV (reference sequence). Here the CDR3 reads CASSPRSGMNTGELFF. The CDR3 DNA follows: TGTGCCAGCAGCCCCAGGTCAGGGATGAACACCGGGGAGCTGTTTTTT.

This clonotype was observed a single time. This may stem from a read error, because a much larger clone lies one nucleotide away. V and J are TRBV7-8 and TRBJ1-1; unclear D gene. Germline-derived CDR1 and CDR2 are SGHVS and FQNEAQ. The V gene lost 5 bases and the J gene lost 5 bases, with 12 bases spanning the gap. This CDR3 is 13 amino acids long. The CDR3 DNA follows: TGTGCCAGCAGCCCTGGACGGGAGACTGAAGCTTTCTTT. This sequence encodes CASSPGRETEAFF.

The chain uses TRBV30 and TRBJ2-7; possibly TRBD1 for D (5 bases). CDR1 GTSNPN and CDR2 SVGIG come from the germline V gene (reference sequence). The length of the CDR3 is 13 residues. CDR3 region: CAGRAGASYEQYF. The DNA for the CDR3 is TGTGCTGGCAGGGCAGGCGCTTCCTACGAGCAGTACTTC.

This clonotype was detected ten times or more. The chain uses TRBV9 and TRBJ2-3, with 13 bases fitting TRBD2. There are 16 residues in the CDR3. Germline loops: CDR1 SGDLS, CDR2 YYNGEE. Trimming at V came to 1 base and at J to 4 bases, leaving 3 bases not matched to a gene. As DNA, the CDR3 is TGTGCCAGCAGCGTATGGACTAGCGGGGGATCAGATACGCAGTATTTT. This codes for CASSVWTSGGSDTQYF. Looking up the rest from reference TRBV9 and TRBJ2-3 gives the full variable domain: DSGVTQTPKHLITATGQRVTLRCSPRSGDLSVYWYQQSLDQGLQFLIQYYNGEERAKGNILERFSAQQFPDLHSELNLSSLELGDSALYFCASSVWTSGGSDTQYFGPGTRLTVL.

As regards this clonotype: The conserved phenylalanine or tryptophan is not found at the CDR3 terminus, so this likely reflects a read error. The chain has TRBV14 and TRBJ1-1; 7 positions match TRBD1. The CDR3 totals 16 residues. With V trimmed by 1 base and J by 5 bases, 10 bases remained unmatched. Germline values: CDR1 SGHDN, CDR2 FVKESK. The DNA of the CDR3 is TGTGCCAGCAGCCAAGGCGGGAGGGGGCGGTCAACTGAAGCTTTCTTA. This gives the protein CASSQGGRGRSTEAFL.

This clonotype was recorded many times. The rearrangement uses TRBV24-1 and TRBJ2-1; 10 bases agree with TRBD2. CDR3 length: 13 residues. Unmatched junction bases numbered 5, after V lost 8 bases and J lost 8 bases. In germline, CDR1 is KGHDR, CDR2 SFDVKD. The CDR3 sequence is CATTAGGAYEQFF. Written as DNA, the CDR3 is TGTGCCACCACAGCGGGAGGGGCCTATGAGCAGTTCTTC.

This clonotype was counted many times. V is TRBV7-8 and J is TRBJ1-1; tentative D call: TRBD1 (6 bases). V was cut by 0 bases and J by 2 bases, with 10 bases left in between. Germline CDR1 reads SGHVS; CDR2 reads FQNEAQ. The CDR3 spans 15 residues. CDR3 region: CASSLAQGLNTEAFF. DNA of the CDR3: TGTGCCAGCAGCTTAGCCCAGGGGCTAAACACTGAAGCTTTCTTT.

In the case of this clonotype: A read error may explain this, as a much larger clone is one base away. The chain recombines TRBV6-2 or TRBV6-3 with TRBJ1-2; 9 bases are a match to TRBD1. The CDR3 extends over 16 amino acids. The V gene's germline CDR1 is MNHEY and CDR2 SVGEGT. The CDR3 DNA follows: TGTGCCAGCGGTTACTTGGACAGGGGATTGGACTATGGCTACACCTTC. Its translation is CASGYLDRGLDYGYTF.

With respect to this clonotype: One end of the junction does not line up with germline, which may come from a read error. This chain uses TRBV2 with TRBJ1-3, with no clear D. CDR3 length: 11 amino acids. Germline V gene data show CDR1 as SNHLY and CDR2 as FYNNEI. The CDR3 sequence: CASSETSVSCF. The CDR3 bases are TGTGCCAGCAGTGAAACGAGTGTTTCCTGTTTT.

This clonotype was picked up a small number of times. The J gene is TRBJ2-1, the V gene TRBV2; no reliable D call. In germline, CDR1 is SNHLY, CDR2 FYNNEI. This CDR3 spans 14 amino acids. The V end lost 3 bases, the J end lost 0 bases, and 6 bases lay between the germline ends. Here the CDR3 reads CASSEDSSYNEQFF. The CDR3 coding sequence is TGTGCCAGCAGTGAGGATAGCTCCTACAATGAGCAGTTCTTC.

The chain employs TRBV29-1 and TRBJ2-5; a weak D match, TRBD1 (6 bases). CDR1 SQVTM and CDR2 ANQGSEA come from the germline V gene. The germline V and J ends were trimmed by 6 bases and 9 bases, with 23 bases remaining between them. The CDR3 has 14 residues. CDR3 DNA sequence: TGCAGCGTGGGCGGGCCGGGACACCAAGCGCCCCAGTACTTC. Its translation is CSVGGPGHQAPQYF.

Only a few counts were recorded for this clonotype. The chain joins TRBV7-9 to TRBJ2-1; tentative D call: TRBD1 (5 bases). CDR3 length: 14 residues. Germline V lookup: CDR1 SEHNR, CDR2 FQNEAQ (reference sequence). V was shortened by 0 bases and J by 7 bases, with 10 bases between the two germline ends. CDR3 region: CASSLAMGQNEQFF. CDR3 nucleotides: TGTGCCAGCAGCTTAGCGATGGGGCAGAATGAGCAGTTCTTC.

Many counts were recorded for this clonotype. The CDR3 reads CASSSRDSRTGELFF. Written as DNA, the CDR3 is TGTGCCAGCAGCTCCCGGGACAGCAGAACCGGGGAGCTGTTTTTT. The chain combines TRBV7-9 with TRBJ2-2; the match to TRBD1 covers 7 bases. CDR1 is SEHNR, CDR2 FQNEAQ, per germline (reference sequence). The CDR3 runs 15 residues. Trimming took 4 bases from V and 5 from J; bases not matched to a gene: 7.

Concerning this clonotype itself: Sequence at one end of the junction differs from germline and may be a read error. The J gene is TRBJ2-7, the V gene TRBV11-2, with 7 bases fitting TRBD1. The CDR3 contains 14 residues. Germline lookup yields CDR1 SGHAT and CDR2 FQNNGV. Written as DNA, the CDR3 is TGTGCCAGCCTGGGAAGGGACAGTTCCTACGAGGAGTACTTC. Translating gives CASLGRDSSYEEYF.

This clonotype was detected only a few times. V gene TRBV30 combines with J gene TRBJ1-1; D is unclear. The CDR3 loop spans 13 amino acids. V lost 0 bases, J lost 1 base, and 6 bases lay in between. Germline-derived CDR1 and CDR2 are GTSNPN and SVGIG (reference sequence). CDR3: CAWSVSANTEAFF. The CDR3 bases are TGTGCCTGGAGTGTTTCAGCGAACACTGAAGCTTTCTTT.

This clonotype turned up a few times. J is TRBJ2-7 and V is TRBV4-3, with 9 positions matching TRBD2. CDR1 is LGHNA and CDR2 is YSLEER in the germline V gene. V trimming: 3 bases; J trimming: 3 bases; junction bases outside the gene matches: 6. The CDR3 has 15 amino acids. The CDR3 coding sequence is TGCGCCAGCAGCCAGGACACTAGCGGGTTCTACGAGCAGTACTTC. Translating it yields CASSQDTSGFYEQYF.

This clonotype appeared a few times. The rearrangement uses TRBV30 and TRBJ2-7; no firm D call. Germline V lookup: CDR1 GTSNPN, CDR2 SVGIG (reference sequence). The CDR3 runs to 13 residues. V shed 3 bases and J shed 0 bases, with 9 bases lying between them. The CDR3 DNA reads TGTGCCTGGAGCCAGGACGACTCCTACGAGCAGTACTTC. Protein: CAWSQDDSYEQYF.

The chain recombines TRBV7-2 with TRBJ2-1; 7 bases agree with TRBD1. The CDR3 runs to 16 residues. The V gene's germline CDR1 is SGHTA and CDR2 FQGNSA. V shed 0 bases, J shed 9 bases, and the junction held 11 bases outside the gene matches. CDR3 sequence: CASSLAPGPGGFEQFF. Here the CDR3 DNA reads TGTGCCAGCAGCTTAGCTCCGGGCCCAGGGGGATTTGAGCAGTTCTTC.

The CDR3 sequence: CASSHSQGTGELFF. The CDR3 DNA reads as TGCGCCAGCAGCCATTCCCAGGGAACCGGGGAGCTGTTTTTT. The chain is built from TRBV4-1 and TRBJ2-2, with D possibly matching TRBD1 (5 bases). Germline V CDR1 and CDR2: MGHRA, YSYEKL. The CDR3 covers 14 residues. Trimming shortened V by 3 bases and J by 5 bases, and 10 bases separated the two germline ends.

CDR3 DNA: TGCGCCAGCAGCCAAGATATGCGGTTGGCGGGGGTAAAACTGTTTTTT. It specifies CASSQDMRLAGVKLFF. J is TRBJ1-4 and V is TRBV4-3, with a tentative D call TRBD1 (5 bases). The CDR3 has 16 amino acids. Germline lookup yields CDR1 LGHNA and CDR2 YSLEER. Trimming left V 0 bases short and J 10 bases short, with 18 bases between.

J is TRBJ2-7 and V is TRBV27; D perhaps matches TRBD2 (5 bases). The CDR3 spans 14 residues. CDR1 and CDR2 from the germline V gene are MNHEY and SMNVEV (reference sequence). Trimming removed 7 bases at V and 5 bases at J, with 18 bases between. The DNA for the CDR3 is TGTGCCAGCACCTTAGAGCCCGGGATCGACGAGCAGTACTTC. Translating gives CASTLEPGIDEQYF.